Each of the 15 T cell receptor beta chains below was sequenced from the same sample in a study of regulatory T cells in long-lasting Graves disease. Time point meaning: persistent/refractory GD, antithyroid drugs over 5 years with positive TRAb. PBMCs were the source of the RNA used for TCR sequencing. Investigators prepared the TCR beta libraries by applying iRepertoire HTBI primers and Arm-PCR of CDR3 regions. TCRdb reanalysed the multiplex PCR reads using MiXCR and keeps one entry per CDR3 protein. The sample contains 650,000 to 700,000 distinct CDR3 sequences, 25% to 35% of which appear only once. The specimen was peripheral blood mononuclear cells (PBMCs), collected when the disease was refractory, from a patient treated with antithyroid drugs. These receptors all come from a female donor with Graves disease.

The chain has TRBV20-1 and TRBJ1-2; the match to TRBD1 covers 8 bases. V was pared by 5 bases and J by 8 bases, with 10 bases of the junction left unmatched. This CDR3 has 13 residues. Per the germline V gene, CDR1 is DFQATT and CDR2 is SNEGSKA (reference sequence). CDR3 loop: CSAHLGTGEGYTF. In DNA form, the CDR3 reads TGCAGTGCTCACCTTGGGACAGGAGAAGGCTACACCTTC.

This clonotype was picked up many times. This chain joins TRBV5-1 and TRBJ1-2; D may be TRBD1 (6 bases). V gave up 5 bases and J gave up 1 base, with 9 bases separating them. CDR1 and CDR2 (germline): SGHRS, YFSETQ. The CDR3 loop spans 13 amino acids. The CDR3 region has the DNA TGCGCCAGCAGACCGGACAGTAACTATGGCTACACCTTC. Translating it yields CASRPDSNYGYTF.

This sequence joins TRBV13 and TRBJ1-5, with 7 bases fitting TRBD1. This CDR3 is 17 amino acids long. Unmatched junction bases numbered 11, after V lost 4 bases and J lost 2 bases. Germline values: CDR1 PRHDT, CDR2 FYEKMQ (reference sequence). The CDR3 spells CASSSRQGGRRNQPQHF. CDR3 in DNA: TGTGCCAGCAGCTCTCGACAGGGAGGACGTCGCAATCAGCCCCAGCATTTT.

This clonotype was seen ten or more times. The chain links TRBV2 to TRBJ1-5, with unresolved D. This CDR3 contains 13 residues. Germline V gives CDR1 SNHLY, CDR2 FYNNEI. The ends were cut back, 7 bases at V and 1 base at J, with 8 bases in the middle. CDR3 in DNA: TGTGCCAGCACTAGCGAGAGCAATCAGCCCCAGCATTTT. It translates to CASTSESNQPQHF.

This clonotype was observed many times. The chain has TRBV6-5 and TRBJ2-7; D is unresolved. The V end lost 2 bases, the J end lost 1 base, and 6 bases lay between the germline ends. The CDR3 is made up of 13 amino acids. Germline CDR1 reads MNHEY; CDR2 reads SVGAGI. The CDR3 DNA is TGTGCCAGCAGTTACGGTACGTCCTACGAGCAGTACTTC. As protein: CASSYGTSYEQYF.

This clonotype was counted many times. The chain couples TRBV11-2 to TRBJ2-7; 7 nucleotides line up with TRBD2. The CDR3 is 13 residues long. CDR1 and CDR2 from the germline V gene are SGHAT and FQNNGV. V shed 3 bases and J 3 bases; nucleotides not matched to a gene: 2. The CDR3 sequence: CASSLGEGYEQYF. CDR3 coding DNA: TGTGCCAGCAGCTTGGGGGAGGGCTACGAGCAGTACTTC.

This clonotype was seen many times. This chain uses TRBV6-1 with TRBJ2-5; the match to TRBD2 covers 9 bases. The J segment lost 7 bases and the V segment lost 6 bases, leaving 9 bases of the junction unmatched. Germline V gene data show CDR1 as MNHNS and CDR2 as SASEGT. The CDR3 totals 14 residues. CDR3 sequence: CASSPLAGKGTQYF. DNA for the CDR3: TGTGCCAGCAGCCCCCTAGCGGGGAAGGGGACCCAGTACTTC.

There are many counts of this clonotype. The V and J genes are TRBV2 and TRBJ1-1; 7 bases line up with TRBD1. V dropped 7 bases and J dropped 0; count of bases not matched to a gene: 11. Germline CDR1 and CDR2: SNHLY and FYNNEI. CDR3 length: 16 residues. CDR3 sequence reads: CASKGDRAYMNTEAFF. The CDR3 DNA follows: TGTGCCAGCAAGGGCGACAGGGCTTACATGAACACTGAAGCTTTCTTT.

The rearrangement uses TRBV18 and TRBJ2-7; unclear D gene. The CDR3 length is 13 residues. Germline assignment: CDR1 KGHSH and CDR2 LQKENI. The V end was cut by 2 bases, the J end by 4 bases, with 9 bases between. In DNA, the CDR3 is TGTGCCAGCTCACCAAGCACCTCGTACGAGCAGTACTTC. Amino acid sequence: CASSPSTSYEQYF.

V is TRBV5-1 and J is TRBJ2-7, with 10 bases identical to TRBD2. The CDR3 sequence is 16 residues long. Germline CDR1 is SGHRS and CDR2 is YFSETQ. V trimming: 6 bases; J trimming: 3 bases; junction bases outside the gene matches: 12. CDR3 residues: CASTPLSGTSDYEQYF. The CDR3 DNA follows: TGCGCCAGCACCCCTCTGTCCGGGACTAGCGACTACGAGCAGTACTTC.

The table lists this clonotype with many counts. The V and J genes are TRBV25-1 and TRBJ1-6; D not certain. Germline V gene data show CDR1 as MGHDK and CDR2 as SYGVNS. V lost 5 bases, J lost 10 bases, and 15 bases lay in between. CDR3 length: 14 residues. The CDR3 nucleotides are TGTGCCAGCAGTCTTCCTCCCTTATCCTCACCCCTCCACTTT. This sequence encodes CASSLPPLSSPLHF.

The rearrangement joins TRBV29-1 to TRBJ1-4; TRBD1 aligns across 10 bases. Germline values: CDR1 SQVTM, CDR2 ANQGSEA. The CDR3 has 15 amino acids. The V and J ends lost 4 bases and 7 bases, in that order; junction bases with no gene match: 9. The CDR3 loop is CSVVELRDRGEKLFF. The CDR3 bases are TGCAGCGTTGTGGAGTTGCGGGACAGGGGTGAAAAACTGTTTTTT.

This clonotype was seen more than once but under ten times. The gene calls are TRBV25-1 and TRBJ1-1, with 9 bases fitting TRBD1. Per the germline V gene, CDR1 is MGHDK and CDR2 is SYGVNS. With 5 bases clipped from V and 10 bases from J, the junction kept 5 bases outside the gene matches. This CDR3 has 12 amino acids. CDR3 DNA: TGTGCCAGCAGTATCCTACAGGGGGCAGCTTTCTTT. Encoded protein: CASSILQGAAFF.

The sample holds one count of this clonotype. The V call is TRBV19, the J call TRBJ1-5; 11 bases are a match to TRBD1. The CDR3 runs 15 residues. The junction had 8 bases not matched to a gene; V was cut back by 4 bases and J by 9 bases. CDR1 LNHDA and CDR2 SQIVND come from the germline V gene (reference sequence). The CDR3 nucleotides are TGTGCCAGTAGTACCGGGACAGGGGGAAAAGGGCCCCAGCATTTT. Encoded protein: CASSTGTGGKGPQHF.

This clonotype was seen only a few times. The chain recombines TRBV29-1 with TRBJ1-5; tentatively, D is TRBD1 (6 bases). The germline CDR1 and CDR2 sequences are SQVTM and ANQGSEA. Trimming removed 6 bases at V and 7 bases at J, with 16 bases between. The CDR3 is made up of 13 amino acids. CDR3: CSVFVQGNQPQHF. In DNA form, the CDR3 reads TGCAGCGTATTCGTACAGGGTAACCAGCCCCAGCATTTT.